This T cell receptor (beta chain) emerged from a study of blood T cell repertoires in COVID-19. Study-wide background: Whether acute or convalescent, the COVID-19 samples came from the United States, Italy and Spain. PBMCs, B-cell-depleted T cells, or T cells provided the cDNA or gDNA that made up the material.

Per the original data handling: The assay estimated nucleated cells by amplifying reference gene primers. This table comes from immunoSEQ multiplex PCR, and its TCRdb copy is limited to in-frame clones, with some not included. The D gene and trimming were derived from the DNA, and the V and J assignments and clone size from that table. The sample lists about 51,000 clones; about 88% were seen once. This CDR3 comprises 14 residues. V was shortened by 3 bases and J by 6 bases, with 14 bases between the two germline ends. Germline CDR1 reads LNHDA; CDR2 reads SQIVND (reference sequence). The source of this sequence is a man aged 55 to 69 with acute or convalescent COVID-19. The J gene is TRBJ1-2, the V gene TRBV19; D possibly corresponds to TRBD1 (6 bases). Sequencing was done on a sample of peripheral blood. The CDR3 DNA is TGTGCCAGTAGTATCTTCCCCACAGGGCATGGCTACACCTTC. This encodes CASSIFPTGHGYTF. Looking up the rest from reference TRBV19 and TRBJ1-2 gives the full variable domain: DGGITQSPKYLFRKEGQNVTLSCEQNLNHDAMYWYRQDPGQGLRLIYYSQIVNDFQKGDIAEGYSVSREKKESFPLTVTSAQKNPTAFYLCASSIFPTGHGYTFGSGTRLTVV.